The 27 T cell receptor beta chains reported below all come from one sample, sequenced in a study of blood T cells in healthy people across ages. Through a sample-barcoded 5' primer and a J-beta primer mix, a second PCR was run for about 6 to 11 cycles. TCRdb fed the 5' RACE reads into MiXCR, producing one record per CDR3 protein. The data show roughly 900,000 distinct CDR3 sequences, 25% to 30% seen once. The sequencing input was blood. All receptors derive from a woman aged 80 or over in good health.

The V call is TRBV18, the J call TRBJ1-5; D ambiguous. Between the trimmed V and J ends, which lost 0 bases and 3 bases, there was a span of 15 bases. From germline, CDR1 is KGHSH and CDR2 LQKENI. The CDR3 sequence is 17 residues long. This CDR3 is CASSPPNPSLSNQPQHF. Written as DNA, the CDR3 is TGTGCCAGCTCACCACCGAACCCTTCTTTGTCCAATCAGCCCCAGCATTTT. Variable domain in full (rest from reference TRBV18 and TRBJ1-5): NAGVMQNPRHLVRRRGQEARLRCSPMKGHSHVYWYRQLPEEGLKFMVYLQKENIIDESGMPKERFSAEFPKEGPSILRIQQVVRGDSAAYFCASSPPNPSLSNQPQHFGDGTRLSIL.

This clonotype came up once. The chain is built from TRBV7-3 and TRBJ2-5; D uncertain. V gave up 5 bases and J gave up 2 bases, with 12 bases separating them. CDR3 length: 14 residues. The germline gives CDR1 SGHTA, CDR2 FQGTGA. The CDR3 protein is CASSPYPRQETQYF. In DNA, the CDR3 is TGTGCCAGCAGCCCCTACCCCAGACAAGAGACCCAGTACTTC.

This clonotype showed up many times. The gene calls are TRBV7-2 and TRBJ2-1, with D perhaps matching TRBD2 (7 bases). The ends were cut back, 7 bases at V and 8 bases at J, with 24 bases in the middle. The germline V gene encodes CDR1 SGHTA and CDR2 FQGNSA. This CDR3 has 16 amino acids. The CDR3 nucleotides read TGTGCCAGCACGTCCCTCAGAGGGGGGGCCCTGGATGAGCAGTTCTTC. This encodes CASTSLRGGALDEQFF.

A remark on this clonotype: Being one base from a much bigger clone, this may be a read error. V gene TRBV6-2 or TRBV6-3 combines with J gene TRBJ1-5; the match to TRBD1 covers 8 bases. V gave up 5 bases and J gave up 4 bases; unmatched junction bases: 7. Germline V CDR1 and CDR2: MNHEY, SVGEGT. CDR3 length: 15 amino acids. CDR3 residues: CASSETGVPNQPQHF. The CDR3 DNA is TGTGCCAGCAGTGAGACAGGGGTTCCGAATCAGCCCCAGCATTTT.

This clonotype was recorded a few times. CDR3 sequence (DNA): TGTGCCAGCAGTACCCCCGCAAAGGGGAACACTGAAGCTTTCTTT. This translates into CASSTPAKGNTEAFF. V gene TRBV6-1 combines with J gene TRBJ1-1; D gene uncertain. Deletions cut 5 bases from V and 1 base from J, with 14 bases between. The CDR3 length is 15 residues. The germline gives CDR1 MNHNS, CDR2 SASEGT.

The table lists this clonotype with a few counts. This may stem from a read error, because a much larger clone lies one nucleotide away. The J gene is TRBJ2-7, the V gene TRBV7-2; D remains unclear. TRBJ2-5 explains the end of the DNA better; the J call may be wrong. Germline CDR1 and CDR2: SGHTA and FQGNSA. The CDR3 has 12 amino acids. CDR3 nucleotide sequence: TGTGCCAGCCAACAGATAAAAGAGACCCAGTACTTC. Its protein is CASQQIKETQYF.

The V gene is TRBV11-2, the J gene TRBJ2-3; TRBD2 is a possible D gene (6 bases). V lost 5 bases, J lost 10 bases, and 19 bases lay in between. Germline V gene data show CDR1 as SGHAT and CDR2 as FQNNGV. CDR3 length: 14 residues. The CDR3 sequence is CASSPIGTGASQYF. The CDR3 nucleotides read TGTGCCAGCAGCCCCATTGGGACTGGCGCTTCGCAGTATTTT. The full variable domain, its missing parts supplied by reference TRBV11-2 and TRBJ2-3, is EAGVAQSPRYKIIEKRQSVAFWCNPISGHATLYWYQQILGQGPKLLIQFQNNGVVDDSQLPKDRFSAERLKGVDSTLKIQPAKLEDSAVYLCASSPIGTGASQYFGPGTRLTVL.

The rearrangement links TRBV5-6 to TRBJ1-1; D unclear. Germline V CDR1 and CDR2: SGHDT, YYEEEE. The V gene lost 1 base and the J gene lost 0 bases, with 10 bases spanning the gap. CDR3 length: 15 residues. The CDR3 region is CASSLISLLNTEAFF. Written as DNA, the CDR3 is TGTGCCAGCAGCTTGATCAGTCTGCTGAACACTGAAGCTTTCTTT.

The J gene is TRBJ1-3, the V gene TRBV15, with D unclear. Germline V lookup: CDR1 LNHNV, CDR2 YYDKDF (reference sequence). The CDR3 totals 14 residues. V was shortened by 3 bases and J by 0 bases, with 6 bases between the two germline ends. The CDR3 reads CATSRITSGNTIYF. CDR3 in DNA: TGTGCCACCAGCAGGATTACCTCTGGAAACACCATATATTTT.

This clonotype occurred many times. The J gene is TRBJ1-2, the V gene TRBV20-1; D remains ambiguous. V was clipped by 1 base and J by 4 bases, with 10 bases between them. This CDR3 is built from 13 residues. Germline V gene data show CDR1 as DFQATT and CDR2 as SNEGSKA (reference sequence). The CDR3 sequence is CSARGGSLYGYTF. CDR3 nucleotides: TGCAGTGCTAGAGGAGGCAGCCTCTATGGCTACACCTTC.

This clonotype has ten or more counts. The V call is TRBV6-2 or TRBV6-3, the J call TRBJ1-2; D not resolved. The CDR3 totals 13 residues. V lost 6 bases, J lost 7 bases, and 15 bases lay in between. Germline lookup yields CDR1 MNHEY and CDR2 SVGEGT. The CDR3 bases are TGTGCCAGCAGCCCCACCGCGGTAGGTGGCTACACCTTC. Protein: CASSPTAVGGYTF.

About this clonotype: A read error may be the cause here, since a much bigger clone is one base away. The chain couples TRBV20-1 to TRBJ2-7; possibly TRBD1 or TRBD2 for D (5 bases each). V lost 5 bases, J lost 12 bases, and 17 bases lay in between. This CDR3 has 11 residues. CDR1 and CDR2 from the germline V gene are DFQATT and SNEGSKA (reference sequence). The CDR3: CSAGGWETRYF. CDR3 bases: TGCAGTGCTGGGGGTTGGGAGACCCGGTACTTC.

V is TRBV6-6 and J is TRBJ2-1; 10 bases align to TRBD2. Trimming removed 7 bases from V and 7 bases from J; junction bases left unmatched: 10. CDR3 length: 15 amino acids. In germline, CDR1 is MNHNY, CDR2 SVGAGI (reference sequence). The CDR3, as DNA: TGTGCCAGCACCCTACCGGGGACTAGCGTTAATGAGCAGTTCTTC. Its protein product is CASTLPGTSVNEQFF.

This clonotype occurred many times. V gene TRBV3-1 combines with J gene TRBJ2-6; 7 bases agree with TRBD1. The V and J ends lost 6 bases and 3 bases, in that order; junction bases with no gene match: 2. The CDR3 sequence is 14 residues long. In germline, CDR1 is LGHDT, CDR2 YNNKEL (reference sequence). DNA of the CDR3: TGTGCCAGCAGGACAGGGAGTGGGGCCAACGTCCTGACTTTC. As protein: CASRTGSGANVLTF. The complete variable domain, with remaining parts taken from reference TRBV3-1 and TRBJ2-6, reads DTAVSQTPKYLVTQMGNDKSIKCEQNLGHDTMYWYKQDSKKFLKIMFSYNNKELIINETVPNRFSPKSPDKAHLNLHINSLELGDSAVYFCASRTGSGANVLTFGAGSRLTVL.

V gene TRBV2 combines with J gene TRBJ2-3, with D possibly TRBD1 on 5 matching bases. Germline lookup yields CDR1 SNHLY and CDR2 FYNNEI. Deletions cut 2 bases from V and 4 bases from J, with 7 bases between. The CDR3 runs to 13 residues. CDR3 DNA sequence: TGTGCCAGCAGTGAATTCAGGGCAGATACGCAGTATTTT. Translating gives CASSEFRADTQYF.

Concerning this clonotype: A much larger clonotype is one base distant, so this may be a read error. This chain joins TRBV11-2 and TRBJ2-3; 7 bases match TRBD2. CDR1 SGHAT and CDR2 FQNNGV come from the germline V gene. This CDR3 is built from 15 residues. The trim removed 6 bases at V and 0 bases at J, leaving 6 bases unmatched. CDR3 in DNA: TGTGCCAGCAGGGCTTGGGGGGGGAGCACAGATACGCAGTATTTT. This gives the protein CASRAWGGSTDTQYF.

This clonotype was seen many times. The DNA for the CDR3 is TGTGCCTGGGACCTAGCGGTTAGGGAGACCCAGTACTTC. Its protein is CAWDLAVRETQYF. This sequence joins TRBV30 and TRBJ2-5, with 7 bases identical to TRBD2. The length of the CDR3 is 13 residues. Per the germline V gene, CDR1 is GTSNPN and CDR2 is SVGIG (reference sequence). Unmatched junction bases numbered 8, after V lost 5 bases and J lost 5 bases.

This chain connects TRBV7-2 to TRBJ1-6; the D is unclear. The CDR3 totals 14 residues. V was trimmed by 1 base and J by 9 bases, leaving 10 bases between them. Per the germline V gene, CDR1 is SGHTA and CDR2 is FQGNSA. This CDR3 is CASSLEARGSPLHF. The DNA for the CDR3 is TGTGCCAGCAGCTTAGAGGCTCGAGGTTCACCCCTCCACTTT. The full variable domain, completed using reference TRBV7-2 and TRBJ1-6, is GAGVSQSPSNKVTEKGKDVELRCDPISGHTALYWYRQSLGQGLEFLIYFQGNSAPDKSGLPSDRFSAERTGGSVSTLTIQRTQQEDSAVYLCASSLEARGSPLHFGNGTRLTVT.

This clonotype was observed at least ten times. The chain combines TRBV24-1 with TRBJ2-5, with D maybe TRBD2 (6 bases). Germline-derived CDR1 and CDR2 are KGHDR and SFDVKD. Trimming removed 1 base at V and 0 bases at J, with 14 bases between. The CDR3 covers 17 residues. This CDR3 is CATSDFRAGRYQETQYF. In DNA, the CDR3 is TGTGCCACCAGTGATTTTAGGGCGGGGAGGTACCAAGAGACCCAGTACTTC.

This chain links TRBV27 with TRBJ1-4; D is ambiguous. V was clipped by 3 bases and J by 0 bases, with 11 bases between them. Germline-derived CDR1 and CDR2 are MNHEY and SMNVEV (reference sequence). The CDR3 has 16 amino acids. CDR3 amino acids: CASSLYRGATNEKLFF. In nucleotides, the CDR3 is TGTGCCAGCAGTTTGTATCGCGGAGCAACTAATGAAAAACTGTTTTTT.

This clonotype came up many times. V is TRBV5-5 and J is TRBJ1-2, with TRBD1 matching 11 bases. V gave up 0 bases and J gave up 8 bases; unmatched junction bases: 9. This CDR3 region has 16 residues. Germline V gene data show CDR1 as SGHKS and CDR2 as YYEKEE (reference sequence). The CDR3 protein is CASSLGTGGVVVGYTF. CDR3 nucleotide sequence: TGTGCCAGCAGCTTGGGGACAGGGGGCGTCGTAGTAGGCTACACCTTC.

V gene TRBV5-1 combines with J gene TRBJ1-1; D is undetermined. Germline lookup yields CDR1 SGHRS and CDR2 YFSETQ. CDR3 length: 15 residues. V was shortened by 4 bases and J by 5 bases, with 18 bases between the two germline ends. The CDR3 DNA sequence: TGCGCCAGCAGCCCTGAGGTGAGGTTTGGAACTGAAGCTTTCTTT. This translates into CASSPEVRFGTEAFF. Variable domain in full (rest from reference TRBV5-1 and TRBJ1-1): KAGVTQTPRYLIKTRGQQVTLSCSPISGHRSVSWYQQTPGQGLQFLFEYFSETQRNKGNFPGRFSGRQFSNSRSEMNVSTLELGDSALYLCASSPEVRFGTEAFFGQGTRLTVV.

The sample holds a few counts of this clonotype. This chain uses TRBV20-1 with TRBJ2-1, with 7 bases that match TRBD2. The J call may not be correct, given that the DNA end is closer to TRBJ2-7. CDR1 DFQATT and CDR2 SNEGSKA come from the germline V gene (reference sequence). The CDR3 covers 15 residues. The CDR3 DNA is TGCAGTGCCCGGACTAGTCTGAGCTCCTACAATGAGCAGTACTTC. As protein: CSARTSLSSYNEQYF.

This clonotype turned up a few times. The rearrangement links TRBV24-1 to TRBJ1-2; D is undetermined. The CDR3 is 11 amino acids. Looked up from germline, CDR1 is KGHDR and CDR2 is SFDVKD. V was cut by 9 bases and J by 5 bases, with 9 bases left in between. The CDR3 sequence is CATQADYGYTF. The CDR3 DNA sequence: TGTGCCACCCAGGCGGATTATGGCTACACCTTC.

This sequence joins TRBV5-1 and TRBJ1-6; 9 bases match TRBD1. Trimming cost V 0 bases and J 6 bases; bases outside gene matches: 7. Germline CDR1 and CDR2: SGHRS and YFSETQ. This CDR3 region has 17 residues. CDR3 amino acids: CASSLAGTGFSNSPLHF. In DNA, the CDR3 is TGCGCCAGCAGCTTGGCCGGGACAGGGTTCAGTAATTCACCCCTCCACTTT.

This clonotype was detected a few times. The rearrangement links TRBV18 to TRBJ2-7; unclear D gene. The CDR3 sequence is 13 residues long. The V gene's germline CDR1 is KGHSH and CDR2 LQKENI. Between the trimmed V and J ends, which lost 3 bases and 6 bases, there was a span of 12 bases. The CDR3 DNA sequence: TGTGCCAGCTCACCGAGTGACACGCGCGAGCAGTACTTC. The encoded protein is CASSPSDTREQYF.

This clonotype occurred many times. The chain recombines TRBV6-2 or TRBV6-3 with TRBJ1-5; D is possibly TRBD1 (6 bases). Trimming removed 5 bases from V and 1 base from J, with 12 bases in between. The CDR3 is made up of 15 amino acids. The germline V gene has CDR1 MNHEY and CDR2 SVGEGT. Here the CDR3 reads CASSDGQKSNQPQHF. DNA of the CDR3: TGTGCCAGCAGTGACGGACAGAAAAGCAATCAGCCCCAGCATTTT.